This T cell receptor beta chain was sequenced during a study of cytomegalovirus exposure and HLA in healthy donors. About the study: Unique TCR beta sequences numbering approximately 120 million came from about 180 million T cells in an earlier analysis.

PCR involved 60 Vbeta and 13 Jbeta primers. The assay was immunoSEQ multiplex PCR, and TCRdb's table has in-frame clones only and misses some. The table records around 180,000 clones, about 84% of them present only once. With 5 bases clipped from V and 6 bases from J, the junction kept 9 bases outside the gene matches. CDR3 length equals 15 residues. Germline CDR1 and CDR2: SNHLY and FYNNEI. This clone has only one observation. The chain joins TRBV2 to TRBJ1-5; TRBD1 agrees at 8 bases. Sequenced material: PBMCs. The receptor's source is a man aged 18 to 30 in good health and CMV-seronegative. The CDR3 sequence is CASSTGQGYTQPQHF. For the CDR3, the DNA is TGTGCCAGCAGTACTGGACAGGGCTATACTCAGCCCCAGCATTTT.